A single sample is the source of the 14 T cell receptor beta chains below, sequenced in a study of T cell clonality in common variable immunodeficiency. Clones were sequenced by immunoSEQ multiplex PCR, and TCRdb holds only the in-frame ones, with some missing. This record lists 35,000 to 55,000 clones, none seen once only, and the top ten clones contain approximately 0.71%. Sequenced input: peripheral blood mononuclear cells. The origin of the receptors is a person aged 18-70 years in good health.

This clone has a count of ten or more. The missing CDR3 end, 3 residues past where the read stops, is filled in from the germline J gene. This chain links TRBV5-5 with TRBJ1-2; 8 nucleotides match TRBD1. The length of the CDR3 is 15 residues. Trimming removed 1 base from V and 7 bases from J; junction bases left unmatched: 9. The germline V gene has CDR1 SGHKS and CDR2 YYEKEE (reference sequence). The CDR3 region is CASSLLSRGQGGYTF. The CDR3 bases that were read are TGTGCCAGCAGCTTGTTGTCCAGGGGGCAAGGTGGC.

Judged by abundance, this clone is medium-sized. The CDR3 extends 3 residues past the end of the read, so its final part is completed from the germline J gene. This rearrangement joins TRBV30 to TRBJ1-2, with D maybe TRBD1 (6 bases). The CDR3 consists of 9 residues. Germline V gives CDR1 GTSNPN, CDR2 SVGIG (reference sequence). The sequenced part of the CDR3 DNA is TGTGCCTGGAGCAGGGGT. Protein product: CAWSRG. From start to end, the CDR3 is CAWSRGYTF.

At least ten counts were recorded for this clone. The read terminates 3 residues before the CDR3 end, so the remaining end is supplied by the germline J gene. This chain connects TRBV9 to TRBJ1-4; a possible D gene is TRBD1 (5 bases). The V gene lost 3 bases and the J gene lost 4 bases, with 13 bases spanning the gap. Germline CDR1 is SGDLS and CDR2 is YYNGEE. The CDR3 extends over 15 amino acids. Partial CDR3 DNA: TGTGCCAGCAGCGCAGGACAAGAATTTAATGAAAAA. It specifies CASSAGQEFNEK. The CDR3 as a whole reads CASSAGQEFNEKLFF.

The sample holds many counts of this clone. The DNA ends 3 residues before the CDR3 does, and the rest of the CDR3 is filled in from the germline J gene. The V gene is TRBV4-2, the J gene TRBJ2-1, with 10 positions matching TRBD2. The CDR3 extends over 18 amino acids. The V and J ends lost 4 bases and 6 bases, in that order; junction bases with no gene match: 15. The germline V gene has CDR1 LGHNA and CDR2 YNFKEQ. This CDR3 reads CASSPTLIGTSVSNEQFF. The part of the CDR3 DNA that was read is TGTGCCAGCAGCCCAACCCTTATCGGGACTAGCGTTTCCAATGAG.

Many counts were recorded for this clone. The read terminates 3 residues before the CDR3 end, so the remaining end is supplied by the germline J gene. The gene calls are TRBV30 and TRBJ2-7; D is perhaps TRBD1 (5 bases). This CDR3 spans 16 amino acids. CDR1 GTSNPN and CDR2 SVGIG come from the germline V gene (reference sequence). Trimming took off 4 bases at V and 6 bases at J, with 25 bases between the two ends. The covered CDR3 bases are TGTGCCTGGAAGCCCAAACGACAGCGTTTGAGGTTCGAG. Amino acids: CAWKPKRQRLRFE. The CDR3 in its entirety is CAWKPKRQRLRFEQYF.

This clone was seen repeatedly, ten times or more. The read finishes 3 residues shy of the CDR3 end, and the germline J gene is used to complete it. V and J are TRBV28 and TRBJ2-1; 7 bases are shared with TRBD2. V trimming: 7 bases; J trimming: 1 base; junction bases outside the gene matches: 7. This CDR3 comprises 15 residues. CDR1 is MDHEN and CDR2 is SYDVKM in the germline V gene. The CDR3 bases that were read are TGTGCCAGCACCAGTGGGGGGGAGTCCTACAATGAG. It translates to CASTSGGESYNE. The full CDR3 reads CASTSGGESYNEQFF. Based on the CDR3 plus reference TRBV28 and TRBJ2-1, the full variable domain is DVKVTQSSRYLVKRTGEKVFLECVQDMDHENMFWYRQDPGLGLRLIYFSYDVKMKEKGDIPEGYSVSREKKERFSLILESASTNQTSMYLCASTSGGESYNEQFFGPGTRLTVL.

At least ten counts were recorded for this clone. The read ends 3 residues shy of where the CDR3 ends; the end is completed using the germline J gene. The chain links TRBV6-1 to TRBJ1-5; D possibly corresponds to TRBD1 (5 bases). The CDR3 contains 15 residues. Germline V gives CDR1 MNHNS, CDR2 SASEGT. The V and J ends lost 4 bases and 4 bases respectively, with 14 bases between them. CDR3 loop: CASSGRGVPNQPQHF. Partial CDR3 DNA: TGTGCCAGCAGTGGGCGGGGGGTGCCAAATCAGCCC.

This clone was seen ten or more times. Read coverage stops 3 residues before the CDR3 terminus; the germline J gene supplies the remainder. The chain has TRBV6-4 and TRBJ1-2; D perhaps matches TRBD1 (6 bases). Germline loops: CDR1 MRHNA, CDR2 SNTAGT. The CDR3 totals 15 residues. V was shortened by 7 bases and J by 6 bases, with 21 bases between the two germline ends. Incomplete CDR3 DNA: TGTGCCAGCACCCCGACTAGCGGGGGCTCAGATGGC. Translating it yields CASTPTSGGSDG. The full-length CDR3 reads as CASTPTSGGSDGYTF.

This clone has at least ten counts. The read terminates 3 residues before the CDR3 end, so the remaining end is supplied by the germline J gene. The gene calls are TRBV11-3 and TRBJ2-1, with TRBD2 as a possible D gene (5 bases). This CDR3 is built from 13 residues. The germline V and J ends were trimmed by 5 bases and 5 bases, with 10 bases remaining between them. Germline CDR1 and CDR2: SGHNT and YENEEA. The covered CDR3 bases are TGTGCCAGCAGCCCAGCGGATCACAATGAG. As protein: CASSPADHNE. The entire CDR3 protein is CASSPADHNEQFF.

This clone was seen at least ten times. The CDR3 extends 3 residues past the end of the read, so its final part is completed from the germline J gene. This chain joins TRBV5-5 and TRBJ2-7; D unclear. This CDR3 contains 13 residues. V gave up 0 bases and J gave up 2 bases, with 6 bases separating them. The V gene's germline CDR1 is SGHKS and CDR2 YYEKEE (reference sequence). The DNA read from the CDR3 is TGTGCCAGCAGCTTGGCCACAACCTACGAG. This translates into CASSLATTYE. The complete CDR3 reads CASSLATTYEQYF.

There are many counts of this clone. The read falls 3 residues short of the CDR3 end, and the missing part is taken from the germline J gene. The rearrangement links TRBV6-1 to TRBJ2-3; D not certain. With 3 bases removed from V and 0 bases from J, the gap between germline ends came to 4 bases. The CDR3 covers 13 residues. Germline lookup yields CDR1 MNHNS and CDR2 SASEGT. The part of the CDR3 DNA that was read is TGTGCCAGCAGTGACAGGAGCACAGATACG. Translating it yields CASSDRSTDT. The entire CDR3 protein reads CASSDRSTDTQYF.

This clone was picked up many times. The CDR3 end lies 3 residues beyond the end of the read and is filled in from the germline J gene. The J gene is TRBJ2-3, the V gene TRBV20-1; the match to TRBD2 covers 10 bases. V was clipped by 6 bases and J by 2 bases; unmatched bases: 11. Germline assignment: CDR1 DFQATT and CDR2 SNEGSKA (reference sequence). The CDR3 sequence is 16 residues long. CDR3 in amino acids: CSARRFLAGDTDTQYF. The CDR3 DNA, read in part, is TGCAGTGCCCGCCGCTTTCTAGCGGGGGACACAGATACG.

This clone was counted ten times or more. The read ends 3 residues before the CDR3 terminus; that terminus is restored from the germline J gene. The chain couples TRBV7-9 to TRBJ1-2, with 10 positions matching TRBD1. CDR3 length equals 14 residues. The V and J ends lost 8 bases and 7 bases, in that order; junction bases with no gene match: 10. Germline CDR1 is SEHNR and CDR2 is FQNEAQ (reference sequence). Partial CDR3 DNA: TGTGCCAGCGGGACAGGGGATATATTTGGTGGC. Protein: CASGTGDIFGG. The whole CDR3 reads CASGTGDIFGGYTF.

This clone was counted ten times or more. The read terminates 3 residues ahead of where the CDR3 ends, so the germline J gene completes it. V gene TRBV2 combines with J gene TRBJ2-1, with TRBD2 identical over 11 bases. The germline gives CDR1 SNHLY, CDR2 FYNNEI. V lost 5 bases and J lost 8; bases outside the gene matches: 8. CDR3 length: 15 amino acids. The CDR3 protein is CASSLLAGASDEQFF. CDR3 bases read: TGTGCCAGCAGTTTACTAGCGGGAGCATCCGATGAG.